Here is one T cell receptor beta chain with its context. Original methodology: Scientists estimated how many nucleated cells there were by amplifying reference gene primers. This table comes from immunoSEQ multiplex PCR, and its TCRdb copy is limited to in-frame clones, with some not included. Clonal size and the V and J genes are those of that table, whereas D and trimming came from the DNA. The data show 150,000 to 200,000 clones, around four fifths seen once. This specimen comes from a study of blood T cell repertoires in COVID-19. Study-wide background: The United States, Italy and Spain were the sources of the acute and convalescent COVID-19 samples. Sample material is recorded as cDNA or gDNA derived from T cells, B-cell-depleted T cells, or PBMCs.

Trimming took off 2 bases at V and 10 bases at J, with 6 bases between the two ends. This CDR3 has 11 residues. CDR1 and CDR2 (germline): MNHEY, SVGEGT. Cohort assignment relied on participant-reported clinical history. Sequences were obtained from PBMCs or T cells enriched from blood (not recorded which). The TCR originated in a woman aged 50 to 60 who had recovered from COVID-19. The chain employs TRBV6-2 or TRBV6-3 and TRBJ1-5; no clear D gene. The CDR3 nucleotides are TGTGCCAGCAGTTACCCGTCTCCCCAGCATTTT. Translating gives CASSYPSPQHF.